The clone carrying this T cell receptor (beta chain) was seen a single time. Its antigen remains unknown. This entry comes from a study of Graves' ophthalmopathy and Graves' hyperthyroidism. The study, taken as a whole, reports: The majority of expanded thyroid clonotypes above 0.001 frequency also occurred in blood.

Amplification from RNA transcripts yielded the TCR beta CDR3 regions. First-round RT-PCR used HTBI primers; second-round multiplex PCR followed. TCRdb re-analysed the multiplex PCR reads in MiXCR, keeping a single row per CDR3 protein. This sample has over 500,000 distinct CDR3 sequences, with about a fifth found just once. CDR1 and CDR2 from the germline V gene are KGHDR and SFDVKD. This CDR3 has 15 amino acids. V was trimmed by 0 bases and J by 4 bases, leaving 8 bases between them. V and J are TRBV24-1 and TRBJ2-2; D is uncertain. The sequenced sample consisted of peripheral blood. The TCR was taken from a woman between 18 and 29 years old with stable Graves' hyperthyroidism. Some clones in this sample may be carry-over from other donors' samples. The CDR3, as DNA: TGTGCCACCAGTGATTTGCATCCCCGCACCGGGGAGCTGTTTTTT. Translated: CATSDLHPRTGELFF.